These 27 T cell receptor beta chains came from one sample sequenced in a study of blood T cells in healthy people across ages (dated by TCRdb to about 2015). Library method: 5' RACE. These reads were obtained on an Illumina HiSeq 2500. The second PCR ran for about 7 to 11 cycles and used a J-beta primer mix along with a sample-barcoded 5' primer. TCRdb applied fastp at Q25 and MiXCR to the public reads, then kept only in-frame beta chains. All rows with the same CDR3 protein become a single entry with the most common DNA and genes. This sample holds under 1,100,000 distinct CDR3 sequences; about 25% were observed only once. The ten largest clones take up around 0.75% of the sample. This sample was shared with a second study, whose subject was T cells of mothers and their children.

Sample: blood. The receptors stem from a girl aged 2-10 years in good health.

This clonotype was counted a few times. The chain combines TRBV12-3 or TRBV12-4 with TRBJ1-1, with a tentative D call TRBD1 (5 bases). V lost 3 bases to trimming and J lost 2 bases, with 25 bases between them. This CDR3 region has 19 residues. CDR3 in DNA: TGTGCCAGCAGTTTCGGCCTTGGTGGGGGATCCTCACACAACACTGAAGCTTTCTTT. Protein product: CASSFGLGGGSSHNTEAFF.

The chain is built from TRBV7-3 and TRBJ2-2; D tentatively reads TRBD1 or TRBD2 (5 bases each). The CDR3 totals 12 residues. CDR1 is SGHTA and CDR2 is FQGTGA in the germline V gene. The V end lost 8 bases, the J end lost 6 bases, and 10 bases lay between the germline ends. The CDR3 region has the DNA TGTGCCAGCGGATTGGGGGCCGGGGAGCTGTTTTTT. This translates into CASGLGAGELFF. The variable domain in full, with the rest retrieved from reference TRBV7-3 and TRBJ2-2, is GAGVSQTPSNKVTEKGKYVELRCDPISGHTALYWYRQSLGQGPEFLIYFQGTGAADDSGLPNDRFFAVRPEGSVSTLKIQRTERGDSAVYLCASGLGAGELFFGEGSRLTVL.

This chain uses TRBV2 with TRBJ2-7, with D uncertain. Germline loops: CDR1 SNHLY, CDR2 FYNNEI. The germline V and J ends were trimmed by 8 bases and 3 bases, with 20 bases remaining between them. The CDR3 is made up of 15 amino acids. DNA for the CDR3: TGTGCCAGCGGTGCCGTTTTTGAGTGGGGCTACGAGCAGTACTTC. The encoded protein is CASGAVFEWGYEQYF. The whole variable domain, filled in from reference TRBV2 and TRBJ2-7, reads EPEVTQTPSHQVTQMGQEVILRCVPISNHLYFYWYRQILGQKVEFLVSFYNNEISEKSEIFDDQFSVERPDGSNFTLKIRSTKLEDSAMYFCASGAVFEWGYEQYFGPGTRLTVT.

This chain connects TRBV20-1 to TRBJ2-1; 8 bases agree with TRBD2. Unmatched junction bases numbered 7, after V lost 5 bases and J lost 7 bases. Germline values: CDR1 DFQATT, CDR2 SNEGSKA (reference sequence). This CDR3 comprises 13 residues. CDR3 residues: CSAGTRTFNEQFF. The CDR3 DNA sequence: TGCAGTGCTGGGACTAGAACCTTTAATGAGCAGTTCTTC.

V usage is TRBV4-2 and J usage is TRBJ2-7; 14 bases are a match to TRBD2. The CDR3 is 16 amino acids. The ends lost 4 bases at V and 4 bases at J; junction bases unmatched: 6. CDR1 and CDR2 (germline): LGHNA, YNFKEQ. As DNA, the CDR3 is TGTGCCAGCAGCCCGGGACTAGCGGGGGCCGGGTACGAGCAGTACTTC. Its translation is CASSPGLAGAGYEQYF.

V and J are TRBV20-1 and TRBJ2-3; no firm D call. Germline CDR1 reads DFQATT; CDR2 reads SNEGSKA (reference sequence). The CDR3 has 16 amino acids. Trimming shortened V by 3 bases and J by 6 bases, and 22 bases separated the two germline ends. In DNA form, the CDR3 reads TGCAGTGCTAGCTTCTTTCCGTCGCACAATAGGGATACGCAGTATTTT. It translates to CSASFFPSHNRDTQYF.

This chain links TRBV7-9 with TRBJ2-7; D uncertain. The CDR3 runs 13 residues. Germline V CDR1 and CDR2: SEHNR, FQNEAQ (reference sequence). Trimming took 1 base from V and 6 from J, leaving 10 bases between them. For the CDR3, the DNA is TGTGCCAGCAGCTTAGGTGATCTGGTCGAGCAGTACTTC. This sequence encodes CASSLGDLVEQYF.

In its sample, this clonotype was seen a few times. The J gene is TRBJ2-1, the V gene TRBV7-6, with TRBD1 as a possible D gene (6 bases). The closer fit of TRBJ2-7 to the DNA end suggests the J call may be wrong. The CDR3 length is 14 residues. Germline V gene lookup returns CDR1 SGHVS and CDR2 FNYEAQ. The CDR3 DNA is TGTGCCAGCAGCTTTTCAGGGGCTGTGAACGAGCAGTACTTC. Its translation: CASSFSGAVNEQYF.

The chain has TRBV7-3 and TRBJ2-1; 8 nucleotides align to TRBD2. This CDR3 is built from 15 residues. Losses at the gene ends were 0 bases for V and 8 bases for J; bases not matched to a gene: 6. Germline V gene lookup returns CDR1 SGHTA and CDR2 FQGTGA. CDR3 protein: CASSLTSGDGDEQFF. The CDR3 DNA reads as TGTGCCAGCAGCTTAACTAGCGGGGATGGGGATGAGCAGTTCTTC.

This clonotype has only a few counts. The V and J genes are TRBV7-2 and TRBJ2-5, with 9 bases that match TRBD2. Germline lookup yields CDR1 SGHTA and CDR2 FQGNSA. The CDR3 has 15 amino acids. The ends lost 5 bases at V and 10 bases at J; junction bases unmatched: 14. The CDR3 spells CASSPLGLATRGQYF. The CDR3 region has the DNA TGTGCCAGCAGCCCCCTGGGACTAGCCACTCGCGGCCAGTACTTC.

The chain is built from TRBV20-1 and TRBJ2-1; D unclear. This CDR3 has 16 amino acids. Germline CDR1 DFQATT, CDR2 SNEGSKA (reference sequence). V was pared by 2 bases and J by 0 bases, with 14 bases between. The CDR3 spells CSARIRSTPSYNEQFF. In nucleotides, the CDR3 is TGCAGTGCTAGAATTAGATCTACCCCCTCCTACAATGAGCAGTTCTTC.

The V and J genes are TRBV19 and TRBJ2-2, with TRBD1 as a possible D gene (6 bases). The germline V gene encodes CDR1 LNHDA and CDR2 SQIVND (reference sequence). The V end lost 3 bases, the J end lost 3 bases, and 11 bases lay between the germline ends. The CDR3 is 15 amino acids. CDR3 region: CASSIGRTDTGELFF. CDR3 DNA sequence: TGTGCCAGTAGTATCGGCCGGACAGACACCGGGGAGCTGTTTTTT.

The V gene is TRBV20-1, the J gene TRBJ2-7, with a tentative D call TRBD2 (5 bases). The germline CDR1 and CDR2 sequences are DFQATT and SNEGSKA (reference sequence). CDR3 length equals 15 residues. The V gene lost 0 bases and the J gene lost 4 bases, with 16 bases spanning the gap. The CDR3 DNA reads as TGCAGTGCTAGAGATCCGAGGGAAGGTGCTTACGAGCAGTACTTC. Protein: CSARDPREGAYEQYF.

This clonotype was seen only a few times. The V call is TRBV25-1, the J call TRBJ2-1; 7 bases line up with TRBD2. CDR1 MGHDK and CDR2 SYGVNS come from the germline V gene. The CDR3 has 15 amino acids. V was pared by 3 bases and J by 6 bases, with 8 bases of the junction left unmatched. CDR3: CASSDLAAIFNEQFF. DNA for the CDR3: TGTGCCAGCAGTGACCTAGCGGCGATATTCAATGAGCAGTTCTTC.

This clonotype was seen more than once but under ten times. V gene TRBV20-1 combines with J gene TRBJ2-3, with D perhaps matching TRBD2 (5 bases). V dropped 5 bases and J dropped 0 bases, with 9 bases sitting between them. The CDR3 contains 13 residues. Germline V lookup: CDR1 DFQATT, CDR2 SNEGSKA (reference sequence). CDR3 DNA sequence: TGCAGTGCTCCGGGATCTAGCACAGATACGCAGTATTTT. Its translation is CSAPGSSTDTQYF.

The chain combines TRBV4-3 with TRBJ2-1, with D perhaps matching TRBD1 (6 bases). The V end lost 0 bases, the J end lost 10 bases, and 10 bases lay between the germline ends. Germline V gene data show CDR1 as LGHNA and CDR2 as YSLEER. The CDR3 runs 13 residues. The CDR3 region is CASSQDRGEEQFF. For the CDR3, the DNA is TGCGCCAGCAGCCAAGACAGGGGAGAGGAGCAGTTCTTC.

The chain has TRBV5-6 and TRBJ1-2; D is unclear. The CDR3 is 14 amino acids. Per germline, CDR1 SGHDT and CDR2 YYEEEE. Trimming removed 3 bases at V and 5 bases at J, with 14 bases between. Here the CDR3 reads CASSWAGPSYGYTF. CDR3 DNA: TGTGCCAGCAGCTGGGCCGGGCCCTCATATGGCTACACCTTC.

This clonotype was observed a few times. This chain uses TRBV9 with TRBJ2-7; TRBD1 agrees at 8 bases. V dropped 3 bases and J dropped 5; count of bases not matched to a gene: 13. CDR1 is SGDLS, CDR2 YYNGEE, per germline. The CDR3 consists of 16 residues. For the CDR3, the DNA is TGTGCCAGCAGCGGATCCCTGGGACAGGTGGTTAACGAGCAGTACTTC. It yields the protein CASSGSLGQVVNEQYF.

This clonotype was recorded a few times. The chain links TRBV28 to TRBJ2-5; D not resolved. Trimming left V 4 bases short and J 4 bases short, with 16 bases between. The CDR3 is 15 residues long. Germline V lookup: CDR1 MDHEN, CDR2 SYDVKM. CDR3 nucleotide sequence: TGTGCCAGCAGTTCGATTAGAAAGGGATCAGAGACCCAGTACTTC. Amino acids: CASSSIRKGSETQYF.

The sample holds a few counts of this clonotype. The chain combines TRBV29-1 with TRBJ2-7, with a tentative D call TRBD2 (6 bases). Germline CDR1 reads SQVTM; CDR2 reads ANQGSEA. V lost 7 bases and J 5 bases, leaving 9 bases between the germline ends. CDR3 size: 10 residues. The CDR3 region has the DNA TGCAGCGCTATAGCGGACGAGCAGTACTTC. This gives the protein CSAIADEQYF.

This clonotype was seen just once. The chain is built from TRBV4-3 and TRBJ1-3; D gene ambiguous. In germline, CDR1 is LGHNA, CDR2 YSLEER. The CDR3 has 17 residues. The V gene lost 0 bases and the J gene lost 2 bases, with 14 bases spanning the gap. CDR3 protein: CASSQDYQAPAGNTIYF. As DNA, the CDR3 is TGCGCCAGCAGCCAAGATTACCAGGCGCCCGCTGGAAACACCATATATTTT.

Only a few counts were recorded for this clonotype. V and J are TRBV7-3 and TRBJ2-1, with unresolved D. Trimming shortened V by 2 bases and J by 10 bases, and 12 bases separated the two germline ends. The CDR3 has 13 residues. The germline gives CDR1 SGHTA, CDR2 FQGTGA. The chain's CDR3 is CASSLRREGEQFF. CDR3 coding DNA: TGTGCCAGCAGCTTACGACGAGAAGGCGAGCAGTTCTTC.

This chain connects TRBV5-4 to TRBJ2-5, with 11 bases lining up with TRBD1. The better agreement between TRBJ2-1 and the DNA end casts doubt on the J call. There are 17 residues in the CDR3. Per the germline V gene, CDR1 is SGHNT and CDR2 is YYREEE (reference sequence). The DNA of the CDR3 is TGTGCCAGCAGCTTGTCTCCCGGGACAGGGGGATTGGAGGAGCAGTTCTTC. Encoded protein: CASSLSPGTGGLEEQFF.

This chain joins TRBV11-2 and TRBJ2-1, with D possibly TRBD2 on 5 matching bases. This CDR3 is built from 16 residues. Per germline, CDR1 SGHAT and CDR2 FQNNGV. V was pared by 6 bases and J by 5 bases, with 20 bases between. CDR3 nucleotide sequence: TGTGCCAGCAGTCCCGTCGGCGGGCGGCAAGACAATGAGCAGTTCTTC. Translation: CASSPVGGRQDNEQFF. Supplemented by reference TRBV11-2 and TRBJ2-1, the full variable domain reads EAGVAQSPRYKIIEKRQSVAFWCNPISGHATLYWYQQILGQGPKLLIQFQNNGVVDDSQLPKDRFSAERLKGVDSTLKIQPAKLEDSAVYLCASSPVGGRQDNEQFFGPGTRLTVL.

There are many counts of this clonotype. The chain carries TRBV7-9 and TRBJ2-1; 7 positions agree with TRBD1. The CDR3 is 15 amino acids. Losses at the gene ends were 4 bases for V and 8 bases for J; bases not matched to a gene: 11. Germline-derived CDR1 and CDR2 are SEHNR and FQNEAQ (reference sequence). CDR3 residues: CASSSTGFLAYEQFF. The CDR3 DNA sequence: TGTGCCAGCAGCTCGACAGGGTTTTTGGCTTATGAGCAGTTCTTC.

The rearrangement joins TRBV19 to TRBJ2-4; 8 nucleotides align to TRBD2. The CDR3 has 16 residues. CDR1 and CDR2 from the germline V gene are LNHDA and SQIVND (reference sequence). With 8 bases clipped from V and 0 bases from J, the junction kept 9 bases outside the gene matches. CDR3 amino acids: CASEAGGIGAKNIQYF. In DNA form, the CDR3 reads TGTGCCAGTGAGGCGGGAGGAATTGGAGCCAAAAACATTCAGTACTTC.

The V gene is TRBV3-1, the J gene TRBJ2-1, with TRBD2 matching 9 bases. The CDR3 consists of 16 residues. Germline V gene lookup returns CDR1 LGHDT and CDR2 YNNKEL (reference sequence). With V trimmed by 2 bases and J by 4 bases, 6 bases remained unmatched. The CDR3 sequence is CASSQQAGGPYNEQFF. The CDR3 nucleotides are TGTGCCAGCAGCCAACAAGCGGGAGGTCCATACAATGAGCAGTTCTTC.